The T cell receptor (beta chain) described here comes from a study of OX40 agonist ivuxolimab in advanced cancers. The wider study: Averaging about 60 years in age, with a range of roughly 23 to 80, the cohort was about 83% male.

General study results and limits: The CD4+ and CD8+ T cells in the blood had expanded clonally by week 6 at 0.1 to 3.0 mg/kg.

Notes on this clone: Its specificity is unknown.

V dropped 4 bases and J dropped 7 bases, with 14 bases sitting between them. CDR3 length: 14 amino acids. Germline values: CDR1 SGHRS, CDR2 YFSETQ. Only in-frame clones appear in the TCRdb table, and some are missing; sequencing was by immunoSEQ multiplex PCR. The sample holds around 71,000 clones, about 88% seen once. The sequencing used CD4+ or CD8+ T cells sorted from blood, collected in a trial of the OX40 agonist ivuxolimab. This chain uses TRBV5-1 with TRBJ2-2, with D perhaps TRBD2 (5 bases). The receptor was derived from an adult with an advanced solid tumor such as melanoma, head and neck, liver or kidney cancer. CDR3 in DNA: TGCGCCAGCAGCCGGACTGGACCGGGCGGGGAGCTGTTTTTT. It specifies CASSRTGPGGELFF.